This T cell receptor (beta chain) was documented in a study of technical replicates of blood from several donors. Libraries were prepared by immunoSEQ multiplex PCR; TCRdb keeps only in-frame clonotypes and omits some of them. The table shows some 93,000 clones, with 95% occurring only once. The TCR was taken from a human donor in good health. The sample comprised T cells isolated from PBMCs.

The CDR3 DNA sequence: TGTGCCAGCAGTTACACCTCCGGGGGGACTGGAAACACCATATATTTT. Its protein product is CASSYTSGGTGNTIYF. This chain uses TRBV6-5 with TRBJ1-3; a possible D gene is TRBD1 (5 bases). The CDR3 covers 16 residues. V lost 2 bases, J lost 2 bases, and 13 bases lay in between. The germline gives CDR1 MNHEY, CDR2 SVGAGI.